This T cell receptor beta chain was obtained from a study of CD8 T cells in ankylosing spondylitis. Germline V gene lookup returns CDR1 SGHVS and CDR2 FNYEAQ. This CDR3 is 17 amino acids long. V was pared by 5 bases and J by 1 base, with 18 bases between. TCRdb ran MiXCR on the 5' RACE reads and lists one entry per CDR3 protein. There are about 200,000 distinct CDR3 sequences in the sample; around a quarter occur only once, and around 6.3% lies in the top ten. The chain joins TRBV7-6 to TRBJ2-4; possible D gene TRBD2, 6 bases. The sample consisted of blood, either unsorted or a sorted T cell fraction (not recorded which). The origin of this receptor is a male donor with ankylosing spondylitis or in good health (not recorded which). CDR3: CASSPSVGSWAKNIQYF. The CDR3 region has the DNA TGTGCCAGCAGCCCTTCCGTCGGGAGTTGGGCCAAAAACATTCAGTACTTC.